This T cell receptor (beta chain) was captured in a study of blood T cell repertoires in COVID-19. The method was immunoSEQ multiplex PCR; TCRdb's version includes in-frame clones alone and lacks a portion of them. The top ten hold around 5.3% of the sample, which has 69,000 or so clones, roughly 90% seen once. The ends lost 2 bases at V and 0 bases at J; junction bases unmatched: 3. This CDR3 contains 15 residues. Germline V gene sequence: CDR1 LGHNA, CDR2 YNFKEQ. V gene TRBV4-2 combines with J gene TRBJ2-7; TRBD2 agrees at 8 bases. Sample: peripheral blood. This sequence originates from a man aged 50 to 60 with acute or convalescent COVID-19. CDR3 sequence reads: CASSQSLADSYEQYF. As DNA, the CDR3 is TGTGCCAGCAGCCAATCACTAGCGGACTCCTACGAGCAGTACTTC.